These T cell receptor beta chains were read from a single sample in a study of blood T cell repertoires in COVID-19. Clones were read by immunoSEQ multiplex PCR, and TCRdb kept only the in-frame ones, dropping some. The data hold about 62,000 clones, with 76% observed a single time. Sequenced input: peripheral blood. Receptors were obtained from a woman between 45 and 60 years old with active or convalescent COVID-19. Both conserved end residues are part of each CDR3. Fields, in order: J gene, D gene, V gene, clone size, CDR3 protein, CDR3 DNA. The D gene is left open where the match is weak. Clone size is shown for a subset of rows, as once, few, many or a class of expanded clone.

>TRBJ1-1|.|TRBV2|.
CASSEEGTRNTEAFF
TGTGCCAGCAGTGAAGAGGGGACACGAAACACTGAAGCTTTCTTT
>TRBJ1-2|.|TRBV29-1|.
CSVEKGSPNYGYTF
TGCAGCGTTGAGAAGGGGTCCCCTAACTATGGCTACACCTTC
>TRBJ2-3|.|TRBV18|.
CASSPQQESTDTQYF
TGTGCCAGCTCACCACAACAGGAGAGCACAGATACGCAGTATTTT
>TRBJ2-7|.|TRBV13|.
CASSAYVEGVYEQYF
TGTGCCAGCAGCGCCTATGTAGAGGGGGTCTACGAGCAGTACTTC
>TRBJ2-2|TRBD2|TRBV9|.
CASSGPWEGLGELFF
TGTGCCAGCAGCGGCCCCTGGGAGGGGCTCGGGGAGCTGTTTTTT
>TRBJ1-2|TRBD1|TRBV7-9|.
CASSPGGPRPSAGGYTF
TGTGCCAGCAGCCCAGGGGGTCCGAGACCCTCCGCCGGGGGCTACACCTTC
>TRBJ2-7|TRBD1|TRBV2|once
CASSLPGQGPGEQYF
TGTGCCAGCAGCCTCCCGGGACAGGGGCCAGGCGAGCAGTACTTC
>TRBJ2-1|TRBD2|TRBV30|few
CAWSLWASGRGQNEQFF
TGTGCCTGGAGTCTGTGGGCTAGCGGGAGGGGTCAGAATGAGCAGTTCTTC
>TRBJ2-6|.|TRBV29-1|.
CSVDGSSGANVLTF
TGCAGCGTTGATGGGAGCTCTGGGGCCAACGTCCTGACTTTC
>TRBJ2-2|.|TRBV29-1|once
CSAKQGFGELFF
TGCAGCGCCAAGCAGGGTTTCGGGGAGCTGTTTTTT
>TRBJ2-4|.|TRBV18|.
CASSPRGRLAKNIQYF
TGTGCCAGCTCACCACGGGGCAGGCTAGCCAAAAACATTCAGTACTTC
>TRBJ1-2|.|TRBV7-8|.
CASSTREGGAGYTF
TGTGCCAGCAGTACGAGGGAGGGTGGAGCCGGCTACACCTTC
>TRBJ2-3|TRBD2|TRBV7-7|.
CASSPGTSETDTQYF
TGTGCTAGCAGTCCCGGGACTAGCGAAACAGATACGCAGTATTTT
>TRBJ2-3|TRBD2|TRBV5-6|.
CASSWYPASGRGDTQYF
TGTGCCAGCAGCTGGTATCCGGCTAGCGGGAGGGGAGATACGCAGTATTTT
>TRBJ2-3|TRBD2|TRBV9|.
CASSGGLAGSDTQYF
TGTGCCAGCAGCGGGGGACTAGCGGGATCAGATACGCAGTATTTT
>TRBJ2-3|TRBD2|TRBV9|.
CASQPGLGFGTDTQYF
TGTGCCAGCCAGCCGGGACTAGGGTTCGGCACAGATACGCAGTATTTT
>TRBJ1-2|TRBD1|TRBV7-9|few
CASSPTGVGGYTF
TGTGCCAGCAGCCCGACAGGGGTTGGGGGCTACACCTTC
>TRBJ2-1|.|TRBV4-1|.
CASSHPRLVRSYNEQFF
TGCGCCAGCAGCCATCCACGACTAGTTCGCTCCTACAATGAGCAGTTCTTC
>TRBJ1-1|.|TRBV5-1|.
CASSLGPGQHTEAFF
TGCGCCAGCAGCTTGGGGCCGGGACAACACACTGAAGCTTTCTTT
>TRBJ1-1|.|TRBV30|.
CAWSVHVNTEAFF
TGTGCCTGGAGTGTACACGTAAACACTGAAGCTTTCTTT
>TRBJ2-5|.|TRBV28|.
CASSPERRGETQYF
TGTGCCAGCAGCCCAGAACGACGCGGCGAGACCCAGTACTTC
>TRBJ1-1|TRBD1|TRBV6-2/TRBV6-3|.
CASSYPTGVGAFF
TGTGCCAGCAGTTACCCGACAGGGGTTGGGGCTTTCTTT